This T cell receptor beta chain was identified in a study of blood T cell repertoires in COVID-19. There are 14 residues in the CDR3. Germline V lookup: CDR1 SGHNT, CDR2 YYREEE (reference sequence). Trimming cost V 2 bases and J 4 bases; bases outside gene matches: 5. Measured with immunoSEQ multiplex PCR; TCRdb has only the in-frame clones, and not every one. The repertoire consists of about 250,000 clones, with approximately 79% occurring once and the leading ten covering around 3.6%. Sequencing used peripheral blood. The rearrangement joins TRBV5-4 to TRBJ1-2, with 7 bases fitting TRBD1. The TCR was taken from a woman aged 40 to 50 with active or convalescent COVID-19. This chain's CDR3 is CASSFPGTAYGYTF. CDR3 in DNA: TGTGCCAGCAGCTTCCCAGGGACAGCCTATGGCTACACCTTC. The complete variable domain, with remaining parts taken from reference TRBV5-4 and TRBJ1-2, reads ETGVTQSPTHLIKTRGQQVTLRCSSQSGHNTVSWYQQALGQGPQFIFQYYREEENGRGNFPPRFSGLQFPNYSSELNVNALELDDSALYLCASSFPGTAYGYTFGSGTRLTVV.